This TCR beta chain stems from a study of OX40 agonist ivuxolimab in advanced cancers. General study results and limits: Researchers report that CD8+ T cells had, on average, more expanded clones than CD4+.

Cycle 7 day 1, cycle 4 day 1, and baseline were the timepoints at which blood was sampled. Trimming cost V 7 bases and J 3 bases; bases outside gene matches: 3. Per the germline V gene, CDR1 is SNHLY and CDR2 is FYNNEI. CDR3 length: 13 residues. Sequencing used immunoSEQ multiplex PCR; TCRdb keeps in-frame clones, though not all of them. The table records tens of thousands of clones, approximately 78% of them present only once. On this clone itself: Its specificity is not known.

This chain uses TRBV2 with TRBJ1-2, with 9 bases lining up with TRBD1. The sample was CD4+ or CD8+ T cells sorted from blood, taken in a trial of the OX40 agonist ivuxolimab. The sequence came from an adult with an advanced solid tumor such as melanoma, head and neck, liver or kidney cancer. The CDR3 nucleotides read TGTGCCAGCAACAGGGACAGGGACTATGGCTACACCTTC. Translating it yields CASNRDRDYGYTF.